This TCR beta chain was retrieved from a study of beta chain features in type 1 diabetes. Comment on this clone: Its antigen is unidentified.

Reverse transcribing all isolated RNA meant expressed TCRB transcripts were sequenced. Only in-frame clones appear in the TCRdb table, and some are missing; sequencing was by immunoSEQ multiplex PCR. The sample lists more than 50,000 clones, over 50% seen once, with about 2.2% in the top ten. The V gene's germline CDR1 is SGHRS and CDR2 YFSETQ. This CDR3 comprises 13 residues. The V end was cut by 3 bases, the J end by 6 bases, with 9 bases between. General study results and limits: Naive, central memory and Treg TCRB repertoires appeared more alike in patients than in healthy donors. The study found moderately but significantly shorter TCRB CDR3s in all four CD4+ subsets of Type 1 diabetes patients.

Sequenced input: Tregs from blood. The V call is TRBV5-1, the J call TRBJ2-2; D might be TRBD2 (6 bases). This TCR was recovered from a young woman in good health. The CDR3 DNA is TGCGCCAGCAGCTCGACTAGTGCCGGGGAGCTGTTTTTT. It yields the protein CASSSTSAGELFF. The variable domain in full, with the rest retrieved from reference TRBV5-1 and TRBJ2-2, is KAGVTQTPRYLIKTRGQQVTLSCSPISGHRSVSWYQQTPGQGLQFLFEYFSETQRNKGNFPGRFSGRQFSNSRSEMNVSTLELGDSALYLCASSSTSAGELFFGEGSRLTVL.